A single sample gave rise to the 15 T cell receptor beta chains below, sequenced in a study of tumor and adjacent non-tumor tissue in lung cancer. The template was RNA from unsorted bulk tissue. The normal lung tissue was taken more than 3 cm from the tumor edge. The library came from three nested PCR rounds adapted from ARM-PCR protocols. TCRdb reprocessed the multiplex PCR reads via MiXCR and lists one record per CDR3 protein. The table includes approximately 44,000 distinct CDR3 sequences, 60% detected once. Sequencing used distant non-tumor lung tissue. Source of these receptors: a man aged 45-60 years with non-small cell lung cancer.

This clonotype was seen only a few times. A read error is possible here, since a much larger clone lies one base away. The CDR3 DNA reads TGTGCCAGCACTTTCGGACGGGGTGGCTACACCTTC. This encodes CASTFGRGGYTF. The V call is TRBV12-3 or TRBV12-4, the J call TRBJ1-2; D not resolved. V was shortened by 7 bases and J by 7 bases, with 13 bases between the two germline ends. The CDR3 is 12 amino acids.

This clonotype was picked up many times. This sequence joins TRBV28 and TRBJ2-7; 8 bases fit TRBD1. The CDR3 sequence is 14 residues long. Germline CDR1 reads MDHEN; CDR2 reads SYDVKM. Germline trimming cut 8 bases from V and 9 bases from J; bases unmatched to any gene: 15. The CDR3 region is CASGTGTGVFAQYF. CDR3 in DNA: TGTGCCAGCGGTACCGGGACAGGAGTTTTCGCGCAGTACTTC. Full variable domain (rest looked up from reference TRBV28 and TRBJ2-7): DVKVTQSSRYLVKRTGEKVFLECVQDMDHENMFWYRQDPGLGLRLIYFSYDVKMKEKGDIPEGYSVSREKKERFSLILESASTNQTSMYLCASGTGTGVFAQYFGPGTRLTVT.

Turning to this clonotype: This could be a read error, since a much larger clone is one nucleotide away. The CDR3 DNA is TGTGCCAGCAGTCTCCGGACTAGCGGAGCCCCCTGGTACTTC. This gives the protein CASSLRTSGAPWYF. The chain is built from TRBV27 and TRBJ2-7; 10 positions match TRBD2. Germline CDR1 MNHEY, CDR2 SMNVEV (reference sequence). The ends lost 5 bases at V and 12 bases at J; junction bases unmatched: 13. This CDR3 has 14 residues.

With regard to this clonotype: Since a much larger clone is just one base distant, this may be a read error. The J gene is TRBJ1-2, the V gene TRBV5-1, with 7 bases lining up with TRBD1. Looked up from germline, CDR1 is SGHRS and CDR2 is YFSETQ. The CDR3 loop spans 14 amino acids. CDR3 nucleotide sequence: TGCTCCAGCACCACTCACACAGGGGAGGATGGCTACACCTTC. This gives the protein CSSTTHTGEDGYTF.

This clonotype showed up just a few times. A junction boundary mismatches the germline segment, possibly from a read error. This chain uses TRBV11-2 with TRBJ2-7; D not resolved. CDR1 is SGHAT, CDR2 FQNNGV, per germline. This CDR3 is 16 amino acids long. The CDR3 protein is CASSPDPGSFSYERYF. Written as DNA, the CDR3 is TGTGCCAGCAGTCCAGACCCCGGGTCCTTCTCCTACGAGCGGTACTTC.

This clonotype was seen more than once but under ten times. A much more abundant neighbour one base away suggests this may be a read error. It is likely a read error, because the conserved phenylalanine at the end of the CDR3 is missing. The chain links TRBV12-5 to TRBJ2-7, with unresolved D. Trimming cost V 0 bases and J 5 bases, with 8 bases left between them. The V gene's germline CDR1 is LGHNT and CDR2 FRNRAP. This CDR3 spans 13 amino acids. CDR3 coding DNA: TGTGCTAGTGGTTTGGTCCGAGTCCACGAGCAGTACTCC. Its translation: CASGLVRVHEQYS.

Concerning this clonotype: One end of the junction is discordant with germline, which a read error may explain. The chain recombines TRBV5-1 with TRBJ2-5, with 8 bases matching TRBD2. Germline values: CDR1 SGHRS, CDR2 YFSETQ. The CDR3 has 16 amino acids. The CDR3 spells CTSSLEGLEEFGTQYF. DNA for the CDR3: TGCACCAGCAGCTTGGAGGGACTAGAGGAGTTTGGGACCCAGTACTTC.

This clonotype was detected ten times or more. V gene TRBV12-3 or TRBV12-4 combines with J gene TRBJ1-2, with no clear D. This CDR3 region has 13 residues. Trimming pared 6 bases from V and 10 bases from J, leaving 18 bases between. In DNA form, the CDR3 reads TGTGCCAGCAGCCTCAGAGCTAGGGATTCCTACACCTTC. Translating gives CASSLRARDSYTF.

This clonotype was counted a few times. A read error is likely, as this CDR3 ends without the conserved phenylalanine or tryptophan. CDR3 nucleotide sequence: TGTGCCAGCGGCCCCGGGGCAGGGGATGAAGCTTTCTTA. It encodes CASGPGAGDEAFL. The chain links TRBV11-1 to TRBJ1-1; tentatively, D is TRBD1 (6 bases). Trimming left V 8 bases short and J 7 bases short, with 17 bases between. CDR3 length: 13 residues. CDR1 SGHAT and CDR2 FQDESV come from the germline V gene (reference sequence).

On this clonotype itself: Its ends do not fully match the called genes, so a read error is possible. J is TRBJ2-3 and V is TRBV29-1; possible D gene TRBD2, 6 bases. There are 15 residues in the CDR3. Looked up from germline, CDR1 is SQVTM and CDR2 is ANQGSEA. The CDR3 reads CIAALTGTLTDTHYF. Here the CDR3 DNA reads TGCATCGCCGCGCTAACCGGGACTCTCACAGATACGCACTATTTT.

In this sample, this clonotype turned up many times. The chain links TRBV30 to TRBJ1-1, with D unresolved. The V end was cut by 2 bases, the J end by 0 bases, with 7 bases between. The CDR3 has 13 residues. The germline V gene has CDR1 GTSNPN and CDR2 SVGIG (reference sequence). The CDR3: CAWSMLMNTEAFF. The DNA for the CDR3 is TGTGCCTGGAGTATGCTTATGAACACTGAAGCTTTCTTT.

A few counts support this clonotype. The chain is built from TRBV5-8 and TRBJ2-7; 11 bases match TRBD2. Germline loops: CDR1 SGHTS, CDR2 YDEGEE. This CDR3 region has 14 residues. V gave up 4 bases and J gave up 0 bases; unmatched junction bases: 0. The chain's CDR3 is CASSTSGSSYEQYF. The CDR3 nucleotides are TGTGCCAGCAGCACTAGCGGGAGCTCCTACGAGCAGTACTTC.

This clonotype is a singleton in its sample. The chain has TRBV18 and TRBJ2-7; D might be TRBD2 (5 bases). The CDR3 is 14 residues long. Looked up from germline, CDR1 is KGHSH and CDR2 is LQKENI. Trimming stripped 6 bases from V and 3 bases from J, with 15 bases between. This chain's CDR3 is CASSATIRGYEQYF. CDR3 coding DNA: TGTGCCAGCTCCGCGACTATTCGGGGCTACGAGCAGTACTTC.

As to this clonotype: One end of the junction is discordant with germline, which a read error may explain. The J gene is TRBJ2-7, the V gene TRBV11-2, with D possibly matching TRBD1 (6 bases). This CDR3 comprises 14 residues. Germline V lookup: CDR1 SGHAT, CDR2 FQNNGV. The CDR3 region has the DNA TGTGCCAGCAGCTCCGGGACACCCTCCTACGATCAGTACTTC. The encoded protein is CASSSGTPSYDQYF.

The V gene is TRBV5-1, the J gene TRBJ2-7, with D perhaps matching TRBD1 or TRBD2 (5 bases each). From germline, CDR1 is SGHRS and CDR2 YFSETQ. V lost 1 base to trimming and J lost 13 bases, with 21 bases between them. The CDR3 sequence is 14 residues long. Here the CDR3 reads CASSLRAGGLGQYF. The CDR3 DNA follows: TGCGCCAGCAGCTTGAGGGCCGGCGGACTGGGGCAATACTTC.